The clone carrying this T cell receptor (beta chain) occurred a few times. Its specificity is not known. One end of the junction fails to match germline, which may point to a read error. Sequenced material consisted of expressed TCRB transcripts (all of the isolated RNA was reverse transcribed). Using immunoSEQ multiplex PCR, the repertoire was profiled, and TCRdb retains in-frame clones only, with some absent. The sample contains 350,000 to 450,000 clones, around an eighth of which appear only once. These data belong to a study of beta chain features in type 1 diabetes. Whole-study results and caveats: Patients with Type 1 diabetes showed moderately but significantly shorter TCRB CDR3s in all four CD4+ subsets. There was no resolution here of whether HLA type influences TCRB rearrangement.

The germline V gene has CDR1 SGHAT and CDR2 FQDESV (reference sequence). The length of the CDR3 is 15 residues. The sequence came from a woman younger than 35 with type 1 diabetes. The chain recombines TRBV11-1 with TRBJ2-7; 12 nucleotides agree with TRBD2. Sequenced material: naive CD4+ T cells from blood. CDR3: CASSLAGGPTYEQYF. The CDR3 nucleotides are TGTGCCAGCAGCCTAGCGGGAGGGCCGACCTACGAGCAGTACTTC.